The TCR beta chain under discussion was sequenced for a study of early T cells in non-severe SARS-CoV-2 infection. Study details: With bulk RNA from unsorted whole blood as input, sequencing yielded unpaired chains.

The TCR library protocol attached unique molecular identifiers to the individual cDNA molecules. Each CDR3 protein gets one entry after TCRdb re-called the 5' RACE reads with MiXCR. The table has around 63,000 distinct CDR3 sequences, roughly 5.7% seen once. This clonotype was observed at least ten times. Its antigen is unknown. V gave up 6 bases and J gave up 5 bases, with 25 bases separating them. The CDR3 length is 16 residues. CDR1 and CDR2 (germline): DFQATT, SNEGSKA (reference sequence). Study observations and caveats: Missing private and CD4 specificities, VDJdb matching favored anti-spike CD8 responses.

Specimen: whole blood, collected at baseline. The sequence was obtained from an adult who was a healthcare worker with PCR-confirmed SARS-CoV-2 infection or an uninfected control (not recorded which). The V call is TRBV20-1, the J call TRBJ1-2, with D tentatively TRBD1 (6 bases). The DNA of the CDR3 is TGCAGTGCGAACCTACCAAACAGGGCTGATTTTTATGGCTACACCTTC. Its protein product is CSANLPNRADFYGYTF.